This T cell receptor beta chain came from a study of read filtering for tumor transcriptome and immune sequencing. This clonotype appeared many times. The library was built from roughly 400 ng RNA with molecular barcoded adaptors for alpha/delta and beta/gamma chains. TCRdb called the reads again in MiXCR, with one record for every CDR3 protein. Of tens of thousands of distinct CDR3 sequences detected, around a fifth appear once; the ten largest clones hold over 10%. The CDR3 covers 13 residues. V lost 3 bases and J lost 6, with 8 bases in between. Germline V CDR1 and CDR2: LGHDT, YNNKEL (reference sequence).

The chain recombines TRBV3-1 with TRBJ2-2; the D gene is possibly TRBD2 (6 bases). Sequences were obtained from a population of CD138-negative cells sorted from bone marrow. The sequence came from a donor aged 40 or older with multiple myeloma. The CDR3 nucleotides read TGTGCCAGCAGCCACGGACTATCCGGGGAGCTGTTTTTT. This encodes CASSHGLSGELFF.